Presented here are 25 T cell receptor beta chains from one specimen sequenced in a study of breast tumors, draining lymph nodes, adjacent tissues. Breast cancer patients provided tissue from their axillary draining lymph nodes. TCRdb re-derived calls from the multiplex PCR reads in MiXCR, one entry per CDR3 protein. In the table there are 190,000 or so distinct CDR3 sequences, roughly 31% of which are singletons. Sequenced: axillary lymph node tissue. All receptors derive from a female donor with breast cancer. Some clones in this sample may be carry-over from other donors' samples.

Many counts were recorded for this clonotype. The rearrangement links TRBV15 to TRBJ2-5, with D possibly TRBD2 on 7 matching bases. The CDR3 spans 17 residues. Germline V gives CDR1 LNHNV, CDR2 YYDKDF (reference sequence). V was clipped by 3 bases and J by 4 bases, with 21 bases between them. CDR3 bases: TGTGCCACCAGCAGGGCTCCTGGGGGGGGCTTCAGAGAGACCCAGTACTTC. It is translated as CATSRAPGGGFRETQYF.

The V call is TRBV6-6, the J call TRBJ2-1; unclear D gene. The germline V and J ends were trimmed by 8 bases and 12 bases, with 14 bases remaining between them. In germline, CDR1 is MNHNY, CDR2 SVGAGI (reference sequence). This CDR3 region has 11 residues. The CDR3 spells CASRTFDTQFF. CDR3 coding DNA: TGTGCCAGCCGGACCTTTGATACGCAGTTCTTC.

The chain is built from TRBV20-1 and TRBJ1-1; unclear D gene. Trimming removed 3 bases at V and 3 bases at J, with 14 bases between. CDR1 and CDR2 (germline): DFQATT, SNEGSKA (reference sequence). The CDR3 loop spans 14 amino acids. DNA of the CDR3: TGCAGTGCTAGGAGAGGTGGCAGTGACACTGAAGCTTTCTTT. Its protein product is CSARRGGSDTEAFF.

This clonotype has ten or more counts. The rearrangement joins TRBV4-1 to TRBJ1-2; the D is unclear. This CDR3 region has 14 residues. CDR1 MGHRA and CDR2 YSYEKL come from the germline V gene. With 1 base removed from V and 3 bases from J, the gap between germline ends came to 9 bases. The CDR3 nucleotides are TGCGCCAGCAGCCAAGTTTTCCAGGACTATGGCTACACCTTC. Translating it yields CASSQVFQDYGYTF.

This chain connects TRBV5-8 to TRBJ2-1; 7 bases fit TRBD2. Germline CDR1 reads SGHTS; CDR2 reads YDEGEE. The CDR3 totals 13 residues. V lost 4 bases and J lost 4; bases outside the gene matches: 2. CDR3 protein: CASSGGGYNEQFF. CDR3 nucleotide sequence: TGTGCCAGCAGCGGGGGGGGGTACAATGAGCAGTTCTTC. Drawing the rest from reference TRBV5-8 and TRBJ2-1, the complete variable domain is EAGVTQSPTHLIKTRGQQATLRCSPISGHTSVYWYQQALGLGLQFLLWYDEGEERNRGNFPPRFSGRQFPNYSSELNVNALELEDSALYLCASSGGGYNEQFFGPGTRLTVL.

This clonotype was seen repeatedly, ten times or more. This chain joins TRBV5-1 and TRBJ1-2, with D perhaps TRBD1 (5 bases). CDR3 length: 13 residues. Trimming took 2 bases from V and 4 from J, leaving 9 bases between them. The germline V gene encodes CDR1 SGHRS and CDR2 YFSETQ. CDR3 protein: CASSLAGTYGYTF. In DNA form, the CDR3 reads TGCGCCAGCAGCTTAGCCGGGACCTATGGCTACACCTTC.

This clonotype was seen at least ten times. The V gene is TRBV10-2, the J gene TRBJ2-1, with 7 nucleotides matching TRBD2. The V gene end was trimmed by 3 bases and the J gene end by 1 base; junction bases not matched to a gene: 12. The CDR3 length is 18 residues. CDR1 WSHSY and CDR2 SAAADI come from the germline V gene. CDR3 loop: CASSDSGGKAASYNEQFF. The CDR3 DNA follows: TGCGCCAGCAGTGACTCCGGGGGGAAGGCAGCTTCCTACAATGAGCAGTTCTTC.

This clonotype was picked up many times. The chain is built from TRBV6-2 or TRBV6-3 and TRBJ2-5; TRBD1 aligns across 9 bases. The CDR3 consists of 15 residues. Germline lookup yields CDR1 MNHEY and CDR2 SVGEGT. J was trimmed by 5 bases and V by 6 bases; bases with no gene match: 10. The CDR3 DNA reads TGTGCCAGCAGGCCCGGGACAGGGAACGCGGAGACCCAGTACTTC. Translation gives CASRPGTGNAETQYF.

This clonotype has more than one count but fewer than ten. This CDR3 is missing its conserved last phenylalanine or tryptophan, likely due to a read error. V gene TRBV6-6 combines with J gene TRBJ1-5; D gene uncertain. The CDR3 contains 14 residues. CDR1 and CDR2 from the germline V gene are MNHNY and SVGAGI (reference sequence). The CDR3 sequence: CASRREASNQPQHS. The CDR3 DNA is TGTGCCAGCAGGAGGGAGGCGAGCAATCAGCCTCAGCATTCT.

This clonotype came up many times. V usage is TRBV20-1 and J usage is TRBJ2-3; D is uncertain. This CDR3 is built from 11 residues. Per germline, CDR1 DFQATT and CDR2 SNEGSKA (reference sequence). V dropped 3 bases and J dropped 7 bases, with 8 bases sitting between them. CDR3 coding DNA: TGCAGTGCTAGGTCCGGTAATACGCAGTATTTT. Amino acid sequence: CSARSGNTQYF.

The rearrangement uses TRBV20-1 and TRBJ2-2; D is possibly TRBD1 or TRBD2 (5 bases each). CDR1 is DFQATT, CDR2 SNEGSKA, per germline (reference sequence). The V end lost 3 bases, the J end lost 8 bases, and 13 bases lay between the germline ends. There are 13 residues in the CDR3. The chain's CDR3 is CSARGERAGELFF. The CDR3 DNA sequence: TGCAGTGCTAGGGGGGAGAGGGCAGGGGAGCTGTTTTTT.

This clonotype was recorded at least ten times. The gene calls are TRBV3-1 and TRBJ1-2, with 7 bases identical to TRBD1. The CDR3 length is 14 residues. Trimming cost V 3 bases and J 8 bases; bases outside gene matches: 9. Germline V CDR1 and CDR2: LGHDT, YNNKEL (reference sequence). The DNA for the CDR3 is TGTGCCAGCAGCCATTCGGGACAGCCTCAGGGCTACACCTTC. Translating gives CASSHSGQPQGYTF.

Regarding this clonotype: Given a much more abundant clone one base away, this may be a read error. V gene TRBV6-4 combines with J gene TRBJ2-3; 10 bases match TRBD2. CDR3 length equals 15 residues. Per the germline V gene, CDR1 is MRHNA and CDR2 is SNTAGT. V was pared by 5 bases and J by 6 bases, with 8 bases of the junction left unmatched. The CDR3 DNA reads TGTGCCAGCAGTCACAGCGGGAGGGCCCCCGATACGCAGTATTTT. Its protein product is CASSHSGRAPDTQYF.

This clonotype was recorded at least ten times. CDR3 in amino acids: CATLTSGRHEQFF. The CDR3, as DNA: TGTGCCACCCTGACTAGCGGGAGACATGAGCAGTTCTTC. The gene calls are TRBV12-3 or TRBV12-4 and TRBJ2-1; 12 bases are shared with TRBD2. The CDR3 is made up of 13 amino acids. J gave up 8 bases and V 10 bases, and 6 bases lay outside the gene matches.

The rearrangement uses TRBV29-1 and TRBJ1-1, with TRBD1 matching 8 bases. This CDR3 region has 12 residues. In germline, CDR1 is SQVTM, CDR2 ANQGSEA. Trimming took 7 bases from V and 3 from J; bases not matched to a gene: 4. The CDR3 protein is CSASTGDTEAFF. The DNA for the CDR3 is TGCAGCGCCTCGACAGGGGACACTGAAGCTTTCTTT.

This clonotype was detected many times. The V call is TRBV6-5, the J call TRBJ2-1; TRBD2 matches 10 bases. The CDR3 extends over 16 amino acids. V shed 8 bases and J 7 bases; nucleotides not matched to a gene: 14. CDR1 MNHEY and CDR2 SVGAGI come from the germline V gene. CDR3 DNA: TGTGCCAGCTGTCAGTCCCTAGCGGGAGTAGAGAATGAGCAGTTCTTC. Protein sequence: CASCQSLAGVENEQFF.

This clonotype was seen repeatedly, ten times or more. The chain links TRBV16 to TRBJ2-7, with D perhaps matching TRBD1 or TRBD2 (7 bases each). V lost 1 base, J lost 6 bases, and 19 bases lay in between. Germline V CDR1 and CDR2: KGHSY, FQNENV. The CDR3 totals 16 residues. CDR3 region: CASSQLGRPGGAEQYF. Written as DNA, the CDR3 is TGTGCCAGCAGCCAATTAGGGAGACCAGGGGGGGCCGAGCAGTACTTC.

This clonotype has at least ten counts. The V and J genes are TRBV15 and TRBJ1-5; TRBD1 aligns across 9 bases. The germline CDR1 and CDR2 sequences are LNHNV and YYDKDF (reference sequence). The trim removed 9 bases at V and 4 bases at J, leaving 4 bases unmatched. This CDR3 has 13 residues. The chain's CDR3 is CATGQGSNQPQHF. The CDR3 coding sequence is TGTGCCACTGGACAGGGGTCTAATCAGCCCCAGCATTTT.

The chain is built from TRBV6-2 or TRBV6-3 and TRBJ2-1, with 15 bases aligning to TRBD2. Germline CDR1 is MNHEY and CDR2 is SVGEGT. The CDR3 sequence is 17 residues long. Trimming at V came to 1 base and at J to 5 bases, leaving 3 bases not matched to a gene. In nucleotides, the CDR3 is TGTGCCAGCAGTTACTTGAGGACTAGCGGGGGGGACAATGAGCAGTTCTTC. The encoded protein is CASSYLRTSGGDNEQFF.

The rearrangement uses TRBV4-1 and TRBJ1-2; the D is unclear. Trimming took 1 base from V and 3 from J, leaving 15 bases between them. The CDR3 contains 16 residues. The V gene's germline CDR1 is MGHRA and CDR2 YSYEKL. CDR3 in amino acids: CASSQGLGEPYYGYTF. In DNA form, the CDR3 reads TGCGCCAGCAGCCAAGGATTGGGAGAGCCCTACTATGGCTACACCTTC.

In this sample, this clonotype turned up a few times. This may come from a read error, since a much larger clone is one base off. V usage is TRBV9 and J usage is TRBJ1-2; TRBD1 aligns across 10 bases. From germline, CDR1 is SGDLS and CDR2 YYNGEE. The CDR3 is made up of 15 amino acids. CDR3 sequence: CASSVGGQGTYGSTF. The CDR3 DNA follows: TGTGCCAGCAGCGTAGGGGGACAGGGGACCTATGGCTCCACCTTC.

This clonotype was observed many times. The chain combines TRBV11-2 with TRBJ1-2; 8 nucleotides match TRBD1. The CDR3 covers 15 residues. The V gene end was trimmed by 5 bases and the J gene end by 4 bases; junction bases not matched to a gene: 9. Germline CDR1 is SGHAT and CDR2 is FQNNGV. The DNA for the CDR3 is TGTGCCAGCAGCCGTCAGCGGACAGGGTCCTATGGCTACACCTTC. This encodes CASSRQRTGSYGYTF.

Many counts were recorded for this clonotype. This may arise from a read error, as a much more abundant clone is one base away. The chain joins TRBV5-6 to TRBJ1-2; no clear D. CDR1 and CDR2 from the germline V gene are SGHDT and YYEEEE. V lost 0 bases, J lost 10 bases, and 13 bases lay in between. The CDR3 runs 13 residues. The CDR3 loop is CASSLGQAVFYTF. The CDR3 nucleotides are TGTGCCAGCAGCTTGGGGCAGGCGGTGTTCTACACCTTC.

This clonotype was seen at least ten times. The chain employs TRBV5-1 and TRBJ2-7, with 7 bases that match TRBD2. The ends lost 1 base at V and 1 base at J; junction bases unmatched: 2. Germline-derived CDR1 and CDR2 are SGHRS and YFSETQ. The CDR3 covers 14 residues. CDR3 sequence reads: CASSLPGGSYEQYF. As DNA, the CDR3 is TGCGCCAGCAGCTTGCCGGGAGGTTCCTACGAGCAGTACTTC.

Points on this clonotype: An end of the junction differs from the germline gene, which may be a read error. J is TRBJ2-1 and V is TRBV20-1, with 10 bases that match TRBD2. This CDR3 region has 16 residues. Germline values: CDR1 DFQATT, CDR2 SNEGSKA (reference sequence). The DNA of the CDR3 is TGTAGTGCTAGAGATCCTCTAGCGGGGGCGAAAGGTGAGCAGTTCTTC. This codes for CSARDPLAGAKGEQFF.